The rows below give T cell receptor beta chains drawn from one sample of a study of technical replicates of blood from four donors. The assay was immunoSEQ multiplex PCR, and TCRdb's table has in-frame clones only and misses some. The repertoire consists of just under 100,000 clones, with 95% occurring once and the leading ten covering 0.2% to 0.25%. Sequencing was carried out using T cells isolated from PBMCs. Source of these receptors: a human donor in good health. The CDR3 runs from the conserved cysteine through the conserved F or W. A D gene is named only where the DNA matches it firmly. Not every row has a clone size; where given, it reads once, few, many or a size class.

>TRBD1|TRBJ2-3|NA|TRBV25-1
CASSEWDRAGTDTQYF
TGTGCCAGCAGTGAATGGGACAGGGCGGGGACAGATACGCAGTATTTT
>TRBD1|TRBJ2-5|once|TRBV5-1
CASSLGTGATGPQETQYF
TGCGCCAGCAGCTTGGGGACAGGGGCAACAGGCCCCCAAGAGACCCAGTACTTC
>TRBD1|TRBJ2-7|once|TRBV5-1
CASSFTGDEQYF
TGCGCCAGCAGCTTCACAGGGGACGAGCAGTACTTC
>TRBD1|TRBJ1-4|few|TRBV30
CAWSRIEGAEKLFF
TGTGCCTGGAGTCGAATAGAGGGGGCTGAAAAACTGTTTTTT
>NA|TRBJ1-6|NA|TRBV2
CASNGRGSPLHF
TGTGCCAGCAACGGACGGGGTTCACCCCTCCACTTT
>TRBD1|TRBJ1-2|few|TRBV29-1
CSVPGTGPSNYGYTF
TGCAGCGTTCCCGGGACAGGTCCCTCTAACTATGGCTACACCTTC
>NA|TRBJ1-2|NA|TRBV18
CASSPGRGEANYGYTF
TGTGCCAGCTCACCAGGCAGGGGAGAAGCCAACTATGGCTACACCTTC
>TRBD1|TRBJ2-2|NA|TRBV5-6
CASSRTTGGGSNTGELFF
TGTGCCAGCAGCAGAACGACAGGGGGTGGCTCGAACACCGGGGAGCTGTTTTTT
>NA|TRBJ1-6|NA|TRBV10-1
CASSDENSPLHF
TGCGCCAGCAGTGACGAGAATTCACCCCTCCACTTT
>NA|TRBJ2-5|NA|TRBV30
CAWSVRVRAETQYF
TGTGCCTGGAGTGTGCGCGTCAGGGCCGAGACCCAGTACTTC
>TRBD1|TRBJ1-1|NA|TRBV14
CASSHSGGGTEAFF
TGTGCCAGCAGCCATTCAGGGGGCGGCACTGAAGCTTTCTTT
>NA|TRBJ1-1|few|TRBV29-1
CSVAARGTEAFF
TGCAGCGTTGCGGCTCGGGGAACTGAAGCTTTCTTT
>TRBD1|TRBJ1-3|once|TRBV18
CASSLSYSTGKGIGNTIYF
TGTGCCAGCTCACTTTCCTATTCGACAGGGAAGGGTATCGGAAACACCATATATTTT
>TRBD2|TRBJ2-1|NA|TRBV27
CASSFLAGERHEQFF
TGTGCCAGCAGTTTCCTAGCGGGAGAAAGGCATGAGCAGTTCTTC
>NA|TRBJ2-7|NA|TRBV28
CASSPSSYEQYF
TGTGCCAGCAGCCCTAGCTCCTACGAGCAGTACTTC
>TRBD1|TRBJ1-2|NA|TRBV5-4
CASSLDRGSYGYTF
TGTGCCAGCAGCTTGGACAGGGGCAGCTATGGCTACACCTTC
>TRBD1|TRBJ1-1|once|TRBV5-8
CASGQGLNTEAFF
TGTGCCAGTGGACAGGGCCTGAACACTGAAGCTTTCTTT
>TRBD2|TRBJ2-3|NA|TRBV5-4
CASAPTAGDFTDTQYF
TGTGCCAGCGCACCCACGGCGGGGGACTTCACAGATACGCAGTATTTT
>TRBD2|TRBJ2-3|NA|TRBV11-1
CASRRAGEGDTQYF
TGTGCCAGCCGTAGGGCGGGAGAAGGAGATACGCAGTATTTT
>TRBD1|TRBJ1-6|NA|TRBV5-1
CASTLTGSSYNSPLHF
TGCGCCAGCACCCTGACAGGGAGCTCCTATAATTCACCCCTCCACTTT
>TRBD1|TRBJ2-5|NA|TRBV5-1
CASSLGRTGVRETQYF
TGCGCCAGCAGCTTGGGGCGGACAGGGGTGAGAGAGACCCAGTACTTC
>TRBD1|TRBJ1-1|NA|TRBV5-1
CASKDQGASTEAFF
TGCGCCAGCAAGGACCAGGGGGCATCAACTGAAGCTTTCTTT
>NA|TRBJ1-5|NA|TRBV11-2
CASSLGTNYNQPQHF
TGTGCCAGCAGCTTGGGGACAAACTACAATCAGCCCCAGCATTTT
>NA|TRBJ1-2|once|TRBV9
CASSGARVGGLYGHGYTF
TGTGCCAGCAGCGGCGCAAGGGTGGGGGGACTCTACGGGCATGGCTACACCTTC
>TRBD1|TRBJ1-5|NA|TRBV9
CASSVGQFPSQHQPQHF
TGTGCCAGCAGCGTGGGACAGTTCCCATCACAACATCAGCCCCAGCATTTT
>TRBD2|TRBJ2-1|NA|TRBV27
CASRLRLAVYNEQFF
TGTGCCAGCAGACTAAGACTAGCGGTCTACAATGAGCAGTTCTTC
>TRBD2|TRBJ2-7|NA|TRBV4-2
CASSFSGPTYEQYF
TGTGCCAGCAGCTTTAGCGGGCCCACCTACGAGCAGTACTTC
>TRBD1|TRBJ1-3|NA|TRBV9
CASSPKGQEINTIYF
TGTGCCAGCAGCCCAAAGGGACAGGAGATAAACACCATATATTTT
>TRBD1|TRBJ1-4|NA|TRBV27
CASSLGTGPQGNEKLFF
TGTGCCAGCAGTTTAGGGACAGGGCCTCAGGGTAATGAAAAACTGTTTTTT
>NA|TRBJ1-1|NA|TRBV28
CATPGEGGAEAFF
TGTGCCACCCCCGGGGAGGGGGGGGCTGAAGCTTTCTTT
>NA|TRBJ2-2|NA|TRBV18
CASSPQGGTTGELFF
TGTGCCAGCTCCCCCCAGGGGGGAACCACCGGGGAGCTGTTTTTT
>NA|TRBJ1-2|NA|TRBV6-4
CASSDSYAGGLNYGYTF
TGTGCCAGCAGTGACTCGTACGCGGGGGGGCTTAACTATGGCTACACCTTC
>NA|TRBJ1-1|few|TRBV9
CASSALSSAEAFF
TGTGCCAGCAGCGCTCTGTCCTCCGCTGAAGCTTTCTTT
>NA|TRBJ2-1|NA|TRBV6-1
CASSERVFDNEQFF
TGTGCCAGCAGTGAACGGGTGTTCGACAATGAGCAGTTCTTC
>NA|TRBJ2-7|NA|TRBV10-3
CATRGRESYEQYF
TGTGCCACTCGCGGACGGGAGAGTTACGAGCAGTACTTC
>NA|TRBJ2-7|NA|TRBV29-1
CSVKIVYEQYF
TGCAGCGTTAAAATAGTCTACGAGCAGTACTTC
>NA|TRBJ2-5|NA|TRBV5-1
CASSLATGQETQYF
TGCGCCAGCAGCTTGGCAACCGGGCAAGAGACCCAGTACTTC
>NA|TRBJ2-5|NA|TRBV6-6
CASSYDSGSETQYF
TGTGCCAGCAGTTACGATTCAGGGTCTGAGACCCAGTACTTC
>NA|TRBJ2-1|NA|TRBV13
CASSLGLPPHGEQFF
TGTGCCAGCAGCTTAGGCCTGCCTCCCCACGGTGAGCAGTTCTTC
>NA|TRBJ2-2|NA|TRBV10-3
CAISGDLPGELFF
TGTGCCATCAGTGGGGACTTGCCCGGGGAGCTGTTTTTT
>NA|TRBJ2-1|NA|TRBV7-9
CASSQIRVGGYNEQFF
TGTGCCAGCAGCCAGATCCGGGTAGGGGGTTACAATGAGCAGTTCTTC
>NA|TRBJ2-3|NA|TRBV18
CASSLMTDTQYF
TGTGCCAGCTCGTTAATGACAGATACGCAGTATTTT
>TRBD2|TRBJ2-3|NA|TRBV7-6
CASSLSPGGDTQYF
TGTGCCAGCAGCTTATCCCCGGGAGGGGATACGCAGTATTTT
>TRBD1|TRBJ1-1|NA|TRBV19
CASSPFPGQGLTEAFF
TGTGCCAGTAGTCCCTTCCCGGGACAGGGGCTTACTGAAGCTTTCTTT
>TRBD2|TRBJ2-1|NA|TRBV7-3
CASSLTLGPSGGRHNEQFF
TGTGCCAGCAGCTTAACCTTGGGGCCTAGCGGGGGTCGTCACAATGAGCAGTTCTTC
>NA|TRBJ1-2|NA|TRBV7-8
CASSHRGVLRGYGYTF
TGTGCCAGCAGCCACCGCGGGGTCCTCCGAGGGTATGGCTACACCTTC
>NA|TRBJ2-7|NA|TRBV4-1
CASSLPGTWNEQYF
TGCGCCAGCAGCCTCCCCGGGACATGGAACGAGCAGTACTTC
>NA|TRBJ1-1|NA|TRBV5-1
CASRAQGMNTEAFF
TGCGCCAGCAGGGCGCAGGGGATGAACACTGAAGCTTTCTTT
>TRBD2|TRBJ2-7|NA|TRBV6-5
CASSSRTSGGIYEQYF
TGTGCCAGCAGTTCCCGGACTAGCGGGGGGATATACGAGCAGTACTTC
>NA|TRBJ2-1|NA|TRBV21-1
CASRLSQRTSEDNEQFF
TGTGCCAGCAGGTTATCTCAAAGGACTAGCGAGGACAATGAGCAGTTCTTC
>NA|TRBJ1-4|NA|TRBV2
CASRQGSNEKLFF
TGTGCCAGCAGGCAGGGGTCTAATGAAAAACTGTTTTTT
>NA|TRBJ2-2|once|TRBV6-5
CASSYSAGSVTGELFF
TGTGCCAGCAGTTACTCCGCCGGGAGTGTTACCGGGGAGCTGTTTTTT
>NA|TRBJ1-5|NA|TRBV30
CAWSQARNQPQHF
TGTGCCTGGAGCCAGGCTCGGAATCAGCCCCAGCATTTT